The 13 T cell receptor beta chains below were found in one sample sequenced in a study of T and B cells in COVID-19 patients. Multiplex PCR with BIOMED2 TRB-A/B primer pools amplified TRB rearrangements. Using its own MiXCR run on the multiplex PCR reads, TCRdb lists one record per CDR3 protein. The data contain approximately 5,100 distinct CDR3 sequences, around 29% of them singletons. TRB was amplified from about 250-500 ng of blood genomic DNA. Sequenced sample: blood. The receptors shown here come from a human donor with active COVID-19.

This clonotype rates as medium-sized (0.01 to 0.1%). V gene TRBV19 combines with J gene TRBJ2-7; D possibly corresponds to TRBD2 (5 bases). The CDR3 length is 15 residues. Trimming took off 4 bases at V and 0 bases at J, with 13 bases between the two ends. The V gene's germline CDR1 is LNHDA and CDR2 SQIVND (reference sequence). The CDR3 spells CASSTGGLASYEQYF. The CDR3 DNA reads as TGTGCCAGTAGTACCGGAGGCCTAGCCTCCTACGAGCAGTACTTC. The whole variable domain, filled in from reference TRBV19 and TRBJ2-7, reads DGGITQSPKYLFRKEGQNVTLSCEQNLNHDAMYWYRQDPGQGLRLIYYSQIVNDFQKGDIAEGYSVSREKKESFPLTVTSAQKNPTAFYLCASSTGGLASYEQYFGPGTRLTVT.

This clonotype is termed medium-sized. The chain has TRBV27 and TRBJ1-6; 8 nucleotides agree with TRBD1. The CDR3 runs to 13 residues. V trimming: 9 bases; J trimming: 11 bases; junction bases outside the gene matches: 9. CDR1 MNHEY and CDR2 SMNVEV come from the germline V gene (reference sequence). CDR3 sequence reads: CASRQGPVAPLHF. The CDR3 DNA reads as TGTGCCAGTAGACAGGGGCCTGTGGCACCCCTCCACTTT.

In its sample, this clonotype ranks as medium-sized. The V call is TRBV19, the J call TRBJ2-3, with a weak D call TRBD2 (6 bases). The germline gives CDR1 LNHDA, CDR2 SQIVND (reference sequence). Trimming pared 3 bases from V and 0 bases from J, leaving 10 bases between. CDR3 length: 15 residues. CDR3 protein: CASSMGGTSTDTQYF. DNA for the CDR3: TGTGCCAGTAGTATGGGGGGAACCAGCACAGATACGCAGTATTTT.

This chain uses TRBV5-1 with TRBJ1-4, with D uncertain. CDR3 length: 16 residues. With 0 bases removed from V and 0 bases from J, the gap between germline ends came to 9 bases. Germline lookup yields CDR1 SGHRS and CDR2 YFSETQ. The CDR3 here is CASSLATSATNEKLFF. The CDR3 region has the DNA TGCGCCAGCAGCTTGGCGACATCTGCAACTAATGAAAAACTGTTTTTT.

This clonotype ranks as medium-sized. This chain links TRBV29-1 with TRBJ2-2, with 13 bases fitting TRBD2. Germline lookup yields CDR1 SQVTM and CDR2 ANQGSEA. J lost 0 bases, V lost 7 bases, and 11 bases had no gene match. The CDR3 is 18 residues long. CDR3 in DNA: TGCAGCGCCGTCGGGAGGACTAGCGGGGGTACGAACACCGGGGAGCTGTTTTTT. This encodes CSAVGRTSGGTNTGELFF.

This clonotype is labeled medium-sized. This chain joins TRBV6-5 and TRBJ2-3; no clear D gene. The germline V and J ends were trimmed by 6 bases and 0 bases, with 13 bases remaining between them. The CDR3 is made up of 15 amino acids. Germline CDR1 and CDR2: MNHEY and SVGAGI. The CDR3, as DNA: TGTGCCAGCAGACCCCTCGTCACTAGCACAGATACGCAGTATTTT. This gives the protein CASRPLVTSTDTQYF.

Within the sample, this clonotype is medium-sized. The J gene is TRBJ1-6, the V gene TRBV7-2; D ambiguous. The CDR3 has 13 residues. V lost 5 bases to trimming and J lost 9 bases, with 11 bases between them. Germline loops: CDR1 SGHTA, CDR2 FQGNSA. This chain's CDR3 is CASSQGLASPLHF. The CDR3 nucleotides are TGTGCCAGCAGCCAAGGCTTGGCTTCACCCCTCCACTTT. Full variable domain (remainder filled in from reference TRBV7-2 and TRBJ1-6): GAGVSQSPSNKVTEKGKDVELRCDPISGHTALYWYRQSLGQGLEFLIYFQGNSAPDKSGLPSDRFSAERTGGSVSTLTIQRTQQEDSAVYLCASSQGLASPLHFGNGTRLTVT.

The V call is TRBV12-3 or TRBV12-4, the J call TRBJ1-5, with unresolved D. The germline V and J ends were trimmed by 5 bases and 4 bases, with 12 bases remaining between them. There are 14 residues in the CDR3. CDR3 coding DNA: TGTGCCAGCAGTCGAGCGGAAGGGAATCAGCCCCAGCATTTT. Its protein is CASSRAEGNQPQHF.

This clonotype ranks as medium-sized (0.01 to 0.1%). The rearrangement links TRBV5-4 to TRBJ2-7; TRBD1 might be the D (5 bases). V was trimmed by 5 bases and J by 0 bases, leaving 15 bases between them. The CDR3 extends over 15 amino acids. The V gene's germline CDR1 is SGHNT and CDR2 YYREEE (reference sequence). The DNA for the CDR3 is TGTGCCAGCAGGATCGACAGTTCCCCCTCCTACGAGCAGTACTTC. It codes for CASRIDSSPSYEQYF.

As regards this clonotype: A read error may explain this, as a much larger clone is one base away. The J gene is TRBJ2-7, the V gene TRBV13, with D unresolved. The last part of the DNA fits TRBJ2-1 better; the J call may be wrong. The CDR3 is made up of 11 amino acids. Germline assignment: CDR1 PRHDT and CDR2 FYEKMQ (reference sequence). CDR3 in amino acids: CASSSPYEQFF. The CDR3 nucleotides are TGTGCCAGCAGCTCGCCCTACGAGCAGTTCTTC.

The chain joins TRBV12-5 to TRBJ2-2, with D uncertain. CDR3 size: 15 residues. CDR1 LGHNT and CDR2 FRNRAP come from the germline V gene. Trimming cost V 2 bases and J 0 bases, with 7 bases left between them. The CDR3 DNA reads as TGTGCTAGTGGTTTGACTGGGGCGAACACCGGGGAGCTGTTTTTT. This gives the protein CASGLTGANTGELFF. Complete variable domain (other parts from reference TRBV12-5 and TRBJ2-2): DARVTQTPRHKVTEMGQEVTMRCQPILGHNTVFWYRQTMMQGLELLAYFRNRAPLDDSGMPKDRFSAEMPDATLATLKIQPSEPRDSAVYFCASGLTGANTGELFFGEGSRLTVL.

Relative to its sample, this clonotype is medium-sized. DNA of the CDR3: TGTGCCTGGAGTACTTGGGGGGATGAAAAACTGTTTTTT. This encodes CAWSTWGDEKLFF. The chain recombines TRBV30 with TRBJ1-4; D might be TRBD1 (5 bases). Trimming removed 2 bases at V and 6 bases at J, with 10 bases between. Germline lookup yields CDR1 GTSNPN and CDR2 SVGIG (reference sequence). CDR3 length: 13 amino acids.

The chain combines TRBV6-5 with TRBJ1-1; D may be TRBD1 (6 bases). The CDR3 has 14 residues. V gave up 5 bases and J gave up 10 bases, with 20 bases separating them. Germline loops: CDR1 MNHEY, CDR2 SVGAGI. The CDR3 sequence: CASSATGGGSGAFF. The CDR3 DNA is TGTGCCAGCAGTGCGACAGGTGGAGGGTCAGGAGCTTTCTTT.